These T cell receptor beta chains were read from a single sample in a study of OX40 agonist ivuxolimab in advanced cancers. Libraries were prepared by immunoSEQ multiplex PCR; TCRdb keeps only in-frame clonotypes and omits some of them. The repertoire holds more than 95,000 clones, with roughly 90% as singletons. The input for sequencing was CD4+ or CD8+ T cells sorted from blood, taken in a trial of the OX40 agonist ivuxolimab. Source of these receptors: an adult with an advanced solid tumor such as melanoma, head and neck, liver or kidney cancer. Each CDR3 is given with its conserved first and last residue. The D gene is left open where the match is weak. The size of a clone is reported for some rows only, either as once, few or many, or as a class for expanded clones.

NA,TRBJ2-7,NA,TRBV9,TGTGCCAGCAGCGTAGTCGGGCCCCCCCAGCAGTACTTC,CASSVVGPPQQYF
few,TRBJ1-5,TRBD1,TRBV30,TGTGCCTGGAACCAAGCCGGGACAGCGGATAATCAGCCCCAGCATTTT,CAWNQAGTADNQPQHF
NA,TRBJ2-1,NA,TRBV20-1,TGCAGTGCTCCCTATTACAATGAGCAGTTCTTC,CSAPYYNEQFF
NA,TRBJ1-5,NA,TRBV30,TGTGCCTTCCAGACAGTTAGCAATCAGCCCCAGCATTTT,CAFQTVSNQPQHF
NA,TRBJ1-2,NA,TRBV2,TGTGCCAGCAGTGATCGGGCCGAGTATGGCTACACCTTC,CASSDRAEYGYTF
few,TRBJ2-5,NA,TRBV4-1,TGCGCCAGCAGCCAAGGTGGTAGTAGGCCCCAAGAGACCCAGTACTTC,CASSQGGSRPQETQYF
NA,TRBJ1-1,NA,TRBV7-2,TGTGCCAGCAGCAGGGGTCTCCAGGGCACTGAAGCTTTCTTT,CASSRGLQGTEAFF
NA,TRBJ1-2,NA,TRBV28,TGTGCCAGCAGTTTACCAGGAGCTCACTATGGCTACACCTTC,CASSLPGAHYGYTF
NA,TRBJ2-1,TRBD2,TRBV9,TGTGCCAGCAGCGTAGTAGGCGGGGGGGCTCAAAACAATGAGCAGTTCTTC,CASSVVGGGAQNNEQFF
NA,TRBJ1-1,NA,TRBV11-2,TGTGCCAGCAGTACCGAGGGCTGGGACACTGAAGCTTTCTTT,CASSTEGWDTEAFF
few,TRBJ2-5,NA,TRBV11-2,TGTGCCAGCGTCCCACAAGGAACTATGTTGGAGACCCAGTACTTC,CASVPQGTMLETQYF
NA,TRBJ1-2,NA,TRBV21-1,TGTGCCAGCAGCAAAGGGGAAGGGACAGGGGATATCGGCTATGGCTACACCTTC,CASSKGEGTGDIGYGYTF
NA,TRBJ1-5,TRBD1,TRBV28,TGTGCCAGCAGGACAGGGGCCAATCAGCCCCAGCATTTT,CASRTGANQPQHF
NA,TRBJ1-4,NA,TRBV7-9,TGTGCCAGCAGCGGGTGGGACGTTCCAACTAATGAAAAACTGTTTTTT,CASSGWDVPTNEKLFF
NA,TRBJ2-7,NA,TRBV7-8,TGTGCCAGCAGCTCTTACCAAAGCCGGGACAACTACGAGCAGTACTTC,CASSSYQSRDNYEQYF
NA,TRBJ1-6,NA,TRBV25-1,TGTGCCAGCAGTGAGGCCGGGGGTCCCCAGTGGGCCCTCCACTTT,CASSEAGGPQWALHF
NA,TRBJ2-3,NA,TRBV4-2,TGTGCCAGCAGCCAAGCCGGAAAAAACCGGGATACGCAGTATTTT,CASSQAGKNRDTQYF
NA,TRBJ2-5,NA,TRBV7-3,TGTGCCAGCAGCTTAAGGCTAGTCTACGGGACCCAGTACTTC,CASSLRLVYGTQYF
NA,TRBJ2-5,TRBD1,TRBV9,TGTGCCAGCAGCGACGACAGGGTGCAAGAGACCCAGTACTTC,CASSDDRVQETQYF
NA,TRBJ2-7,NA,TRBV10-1,TGCGCCAGCGGAGACACATTTAGGGACGAGCAGTACTTC,CASGDTFRDEQYF
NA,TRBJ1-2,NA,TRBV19,TGTGCCAGTATTTTGAGGGGATTTGAAAATGGCTACACCTTC,CASILRGFENGYTF
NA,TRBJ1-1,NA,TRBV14,TGTGCCAGCAGCCTACAAGAGAACACTGAAGCTTTCTTT,CASSLQENTEAFF
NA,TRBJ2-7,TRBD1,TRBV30,TGTGCCTGTAGTTGGACAGGGGCCTACGAGCAGTACTTC,CACSWTGAYEQYF
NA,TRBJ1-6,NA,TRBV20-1,TGCAGTGCTTCCTACCCCCTCCACTTT,CSASYPLHF
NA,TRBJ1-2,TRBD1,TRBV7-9,TGTGCCAGCAGCCCCAGGACAGGGGGGAACTATGGCTACACCTTC,CASSPRTGGNYGYTF
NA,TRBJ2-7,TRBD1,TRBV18,TGTGCCAGCAAACAGGGGGGACCCTACGAGCAGTACTTC,CASKQGGPYEQYF
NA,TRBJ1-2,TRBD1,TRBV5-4,TGTGCCAGCAGCTCGGGCAGGGGGTTGTATGGCTACACCTTC,CASSSGRGLYGYTF
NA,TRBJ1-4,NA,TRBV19,TGTGCCAGTAATAACAGGGCGGGAAATGAAAAACTGTTTTTT,CASNNRAGNEKLFF
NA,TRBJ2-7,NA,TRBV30,TGTGCCGTCCGGGTCCAGGGTGTATACGAGCAGTACTTC,CAVRVQGVYEQYF
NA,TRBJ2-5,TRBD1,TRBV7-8,TGTGCCAGCAGCCGGGACAGGGGCACCCAGTACTTC,CASSRDRGTQYF
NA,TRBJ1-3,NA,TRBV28,TGTGCCAGCGGCGAGTTCGGGAGCTCTGGAAACACCATATATTTT,CASGEFGSSGNTIYF
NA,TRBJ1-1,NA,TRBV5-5,TGTGCCAGCAGCTTGGAACTGACAGGAGTGTCAAAAGCTTTCTTT,CASSLELTGVSKAFF
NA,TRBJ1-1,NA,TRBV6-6,TGTGCCAGCTTGCTCGTACCGAACACTGAAGCTTTCTTT,CASLLVPNTEAFF
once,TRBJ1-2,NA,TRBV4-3,TGCGCCAGCAGCCAGGCTCCGGAGGGCGCAAACTATGGCTACACCTTC,CASSQAPEGANYGYTF
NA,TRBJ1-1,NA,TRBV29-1,TGCAGCGTTGCAAAGCTAGGCACTGAAGCTTTCTTT,CSVAKLGTEAFF
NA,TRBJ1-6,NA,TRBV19,TGTGCCAGTAGTATGGAGACAGAGACACCCCTCCACTTT,CASSMETETPLHF
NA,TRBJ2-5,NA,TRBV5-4,TGTGCCAGCAGCCTAATGACAGGGAGGGAGGAGACCCAGTACTTC,CASSLMTGREETQYF
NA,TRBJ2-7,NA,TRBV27,TGTGCCAGCAGTTTCCAACGACTGGTCCCAAACGAGCAGTACTTC,CASSFQRLVPNEQYF
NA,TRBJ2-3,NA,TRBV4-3,TGCGCCAGCAGCCAAGGTGTCGGGGGAGCAGATACGCAGTATTTT,CASSQGVGGADTQYF
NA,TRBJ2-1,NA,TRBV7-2,TGTGCCAGCAGCTTCAGAGGGGCCAAGTACAATGAGCAGTTCTTC,CASSFRGAKYNEQFF
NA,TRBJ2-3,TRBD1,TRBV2,TGTGCCAGCAGTAACCGGGACAGGGGGTCTGGTACGCAGTATTTT,CASSNRDRGSGTQYF
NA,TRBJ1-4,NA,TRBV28,TGTGCCACCCGAGAGTCAGGCGAAAAACTGTTTTTT,CATRESGEKLFF
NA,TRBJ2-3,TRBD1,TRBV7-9,TGTGCCAGCAGCTTTGGGGACAGCCGGAGAGATACGCAGTATTTT,CASSFGDSRRDTQYF
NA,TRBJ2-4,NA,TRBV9,TGTGCCAGCAGCGTAGAGGAGGGGTTCGGTCAGTACTTC,CASSVEEGFGQYF
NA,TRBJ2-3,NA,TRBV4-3,TGCGCCAGCGGCTTAGGAAGCACAGATACGCAGTATTTT,CASGLGSTDTQYF
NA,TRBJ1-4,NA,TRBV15,TGTGCCACCAGCACTCACAGGGTGACTAATGAAAAACTGTTTTTT,CATSTHRVTNEKLFF
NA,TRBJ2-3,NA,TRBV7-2,TGTGCCAGCAGCTTAAGCAGGGGGAGGAGCACAGATACGCAGTATTTT,CASSLSRGRSTDTQYF
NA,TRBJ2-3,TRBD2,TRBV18,TGTGCCAGCTCACGCCTGAGCGGGGGACCAGATACGCAGTATTTT,CASSRLSGGPDTQYF
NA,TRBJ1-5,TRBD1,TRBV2,TGTGCCAGCAGCGCCGGGACAGGGGGCCCCTTGAAGCCCCAGCATTTT,CASSAGTGGPLKPQHF
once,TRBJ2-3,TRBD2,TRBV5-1,TGCGCCAGCAGCCCCGAGACTAGCGGGGGCACAGATACGCAGTATTTT,CASSPETSGGTDTQYF
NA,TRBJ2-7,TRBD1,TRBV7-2,TGTGCCAGCAGACTGACAGGGGCTTACGAGCAGTACTTC,CASRLTGAYEQYF
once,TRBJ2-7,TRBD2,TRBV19,TGTGCCACTTCTATCGGGGGGGCGGACTCCGAGCAGTACTTC,CATSIGGADSEQYF
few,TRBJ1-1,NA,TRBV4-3,TGCGCCAGCAGCCAAGGCATCAAATGGAGGGCTCCCCCGAACACTGAAGCTTTCTTT,CASSQGIKWRAPPNTEAFF
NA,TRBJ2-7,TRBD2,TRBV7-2,TGTGCCAGCATTCCTAGCGGGGGGGCCTACGAGCAGTACTTC,CASIPSGGAYEQYF
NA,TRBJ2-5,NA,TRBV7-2,TGTGCCAGCAGCTTATTAGGGGGGCGAGAGACCCAGTACTTC,CASSLLGGRETQYF
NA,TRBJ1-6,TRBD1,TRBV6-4,TGTGCCAGCAGTGCGGGACAGGGTAATTCACCCCTCCACTTT,CASSAGQGNSPLHF
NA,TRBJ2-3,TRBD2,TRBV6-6,TGTGCCAGCAGTGGTAGCGGGGTGATTGTAGATACGCAGTATTTT,CASSGSGVIVDTQYF
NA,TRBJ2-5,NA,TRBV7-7,TGTGCTAGCAGCTTAGGGTCCCTTCCGGGTAGAGAGACCCAGTACTTC,CASSLGSLPGRETQYF
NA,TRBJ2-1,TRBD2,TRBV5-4,TGTGCCAGCAGCCTCCGACTAGCGGGGGGGTTCGGTGAGCAGTTCTTC,CASSLRLAGGFGEQFF
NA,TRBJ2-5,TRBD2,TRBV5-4,TGTGCCAGCAGCTCCCCGGGACTAGCGGGGGGGGAGACCCAGTACTTC,CASSSPGLAGGETQYF